These 17 T cell receptor beta chains share one sample of origin, sequenced in a study of T cells after yellow fever vaccination. TCRdb reanalysed the 5' RACE reads using MiXCR and keeps one entry per CDR3 protein. This sample has over 250,000 distinct CDR3 sequences; 4.1% occur once, and the top ten carry 20% to 25%. The sample was PBMCs, taken 5 days after the yellow fever booster vaccination. The receptors derive from a man aged 18 to 30 who received the YFV17D yellow fever vaccine.

The gene calls are TRBV4-3 and TRBJ2-3, with D perhaps matching TRBD2 (6 bases). The V gene lost 4 bases and the J gene lost 0 bases, with 11 bases spanning the gap. CDR3 length equals 15 residues. Germline assignment: CDR1 LGHNA and CDR2 YSLEER. In nucleotides, the CDR3 is TGCGCCAGCAGCCGAGGCGGGGCAAGCACAGATACGCAGTATTTT. Amino acids: CASSRGGASTDTQYF.

This clonotype was observed a few times. The chain has TRBV5-1 and TRBJ2-5; weak D call: TRBD1 (6 bases). V lost 1 base, J lost 5 bases, and 12 bases lay in between. The CDR3 consists of 14 residues. CDR1 SGHRS and CDR2 YFSETQ come from the germline V gene. The CDR3, as DNA: TGCGCCAGCAGCTTGCCTTCAGGGGTGGAGACCCAGTACTTC. Residues: CASSLPSGVETQYF. Looking up the rest from reference TRBV5-1 and TRBJ2-5 gives the full variable domain: KAGVTQTPRYLIKTRGQQVTLSCSPISGHRSVSWYQQTPGQGLQFLFEYFSETQRNKGNFPGRFSGRQFSNSRSEMNVSTLELGDSALYLCASSLPSGVETQYFGPGTRLLVL.

This clonotype was detected a few times. Possible read error: a much larger clone is one base away. This sequence joins TRBV11-1 and TRBJ2-3; perhaps TRBD2 as D (7 bases). The CDR3 loop spans 14 amino acids. Trimming cost V 0 bases and J 7 bases, with 11 bases left between them. The germline V gene has CDR1 SGHAT and CDR2 FQDESV (reference sequence). CDR3 sequence (DNA): TGTGCCAGCAGCTTAGCGGGGGGGCCAAATACGCAGTATTTT. This translates into CASSLAGGPNTQYF.

The CDR3 DNA is TGCGCCAGCAGCCAAGTTCTAGGGGGGAGGCCTAACTATGGCTACACCTTC. It translates to CASSQVLGGRPNYGYTF. The genes are TRBV4-3 and TRBJ1-2, with a possible D match to TRBD1 (6 bases). CDR1 is LGHNA, CDR2 YSLEER, per germline. This CDR3 is 17 amino acids long. V was pared by 1 base and J by 0 bases, with 15 bases between.

This clonotype came up a few times. For the CDR3, the DNA is TGTGCCAGCAGTCCGGGACGCCGGAGCACAGATACGCAGTATTTT. Translating it yields CASSPGRRSTDTQYF. The chain couples TRBV6-2 or TRBV6-3 to TRBJ2-3; either TRBD1 or TRBD2 may fit D (5 bases each). Germline V lookup: CDR1 MNHEY, CDR2 SVGEGT. Trimming shortened V by 5 bases and J by 0 bases, and 12 bases separated the two germline ends. CDR3 length: 15 amino acids.

This clonotype showed up many times. The rearrangement links TRBV6-5 to TRBJ2-2; 10 nucleotides align to TRBD1. With 5 bases clipped from V and 7 bases from J, the junction kept 10 bases outside the gene matches. Germline V gene sequence: CDR1 MNHEY, CDR2 SVGAGI. CDR3 length equals 16 residues. CDR3 sequence: CASSAVGTGAGGELFF. The CDR3 DNA is TGTGCCAGCAGTGCCGTCGGGACAGGGGCGGGCGGGGAGCTGTTTTTT.

This chain connects TRBV7-9 to TRBJ1-4; D is ambiguous. This CDR3 is built from 13 residues. Trimming left V 4 bases short and J 10 bases short, with 13 bases between. Germline values: CDR1 SEHNR, CDR2 FQNEAQ (reference sequence). The CDR3 nucleotides read TGTGCCAGCAGCTCGCGAATGCAGCGAAAACTGTTTTTT. Its translation: CASSSRMQRKLFF.

Concerning this clonotype itself: One end of the junction varies from germline; a read error may be responsible. The gene calls are TRBV14 and TRBJ1-6; D may be TRBD1 (5 bases). This CDR3 region has 15 residues. Germline-derived CDR1 and CDR2 are SGHDN and FVKESK. The CDR3 region is CASSQGAGFRTPPHF. In DNA, the CDR3 is TGTGCCAGCAGCCAAGGGGCAGGGTTTCGTACACCCCCCCACTTT. Drawing the rest from reference TRBV14 and TRBJ1-6, the complete variable domain is EAGVTQFPSHSVIEKGQTVTLRCDPISGHDNLYWYRRVMGKEIKFLLHFVKESKQDESGMPNNRFLAERTGGTYSTLKVQPAELEDSGVYFCASSQGAGFRTPPHFGNGTRLTVT.

This clonotype showed up just a few times. The chain joins TRBV7-3 to TRBJ1-1; unclear D gene. Deletions cut 4 bases from V and 1 base from J, with 13 bases between. The CDR3 has 15 residues. CDR1 and CDR2 from the germline V gene are SGHTA and FQGTGA. In nucleotides, the CDR3 is TGTGCCAGCAGCTCAGTCGGGTGGTCGAACACTGAAGCTTTCTTT. Protein: CASSSVGWSNTEAFF.

This chain joins TRBV12-3 or TRBV12-4 and TRBJ1-2; D remains ambiguous. V was cut by 6 bases and J by 3 bases, with 11 bases left in between. The CDR3 totals 13 residues. CDR3 in amino acids: CASRPGYYYGYTF. The CDR3 DNA reads TGTGCCAGCAGGCCGGGGTACTACTATGGCTACACCTTC.

This clonotype has more than one count but fewer than ten. The genes are TRBV25-1 and TRBJ2-3; D unclear. The CDR3 has 13 residues. CDR1 MGHDK and CDR2 SYGVNS come from the germline V gene. Trimming took 4 bases from V and 1 from J, leaving 6 bases between them. The CDR3, as DNA: TGTGCCAGCAGTGCCGCAGGCACAGATACGCAGTATTTT. This encodes CASSAAGTDTQYF.

This clonotype was seen a handful of times. This chain connects TRBV28 to TRBJ2-7, with a possible D match to TRBD1 (7 bases). The CDR3 is 14 amino acids. Germline CDR1 and CDR2: MDHEN and SYDVKM. Trimming removed 4 bases at V and 4 bases at J, with 14 bases between. The CDR3 sequence is CASSSGDSYYEQYV. The CDR3 DNA reads TGTGCCAGCAGTTCGGGGGACAGCTATTACGAGCAGTACGTC.

Ten or more counts support this clonotype. This sequence joins TRBV4-2 and TRBJ2-2, with D unclear. The V and J ends lost 5 bases and 5 bases respectively, with 9 bases between them. Per germline, CDR1 LGHNA and CDR2 YNFKEQ. The CDR3 has 13 residues. The CDR3: CASSTLVTGELFF. The CDR3 bases are TGTGCCAGCAGCACTCTTGTGACCGGGGAGCTGTTTTTT.

This clonotype showed up many times. This chain links TRBV5-4 with TRBJ2-5, with D possibly TRBD2 on 5 matching bases. CDR1 is SGHNT and CDR2 is YYREEE in the germline V gene (reference sequence). V lost 0 bases and J lost 2, with 11 bases in between. This CDR3 region has 15 residues. The CDR3: CASSLEAARQETQYF. Here the CDR3 DNA reads TGTGCCAGCAGCTTGGAAGCGGCCCGACAAGAGACCCAGTACTTC.

The CDR3 loop is CASSPGTVYSNQPQHF. The CDR3 nucleotides are TGTGCCAGCAGCCCCGGGACAGTGTATAGCAATCAGCCCCAGCATTTT. The rearrangement links TRBV7-9 to TRBJ1-5, with TRBD1 matching over 7 bases. This CDR3 spans 16 amino acids. The germline V gene encodes CDR1 SEHNR and CDR2 FQNEAQ (reference sequence). With 5 bases clipped from V and 0 bases from J, the junction kept 7 bases outside the gene matches.

This clonotype was counted between two and nine times. The J gene is TRBJ2-5, the V gene TRBV11-2; 10 bases fit TRBD2. The germline CDR1 and CDR2 sequences are SGHAT and FQNNGV. V was clipped by 2 bases and J by 4 bases; unmatched bases: 13. The length of the CDR3 is 18 residues. Here the CDR3 reads CASSLSPLAGLWGETQYF. The CDR3 coding sequence is TGTGCCAGCAGCTTAAGTCCACTAGCGGGATTATGGGGAGAGACCCAGTACTTC.

V is TRBV3-1 and J is TRBJ2-5, with 9 bases fitting TRBD2. The germline gives CDR1 LGHDT, CDR2 YNNKEL (reference sequence). The CDR3 contains 14 residues. With V trimmed by 7 bases and J by 2 bases, 5 bases remained unmatched. The CDR3 nucleotides read TGTGCCAGCATAAAGGCGGGGGGGCAAGAGACCCAGTACTTC. Translated: CASIKAGGQETQYF.